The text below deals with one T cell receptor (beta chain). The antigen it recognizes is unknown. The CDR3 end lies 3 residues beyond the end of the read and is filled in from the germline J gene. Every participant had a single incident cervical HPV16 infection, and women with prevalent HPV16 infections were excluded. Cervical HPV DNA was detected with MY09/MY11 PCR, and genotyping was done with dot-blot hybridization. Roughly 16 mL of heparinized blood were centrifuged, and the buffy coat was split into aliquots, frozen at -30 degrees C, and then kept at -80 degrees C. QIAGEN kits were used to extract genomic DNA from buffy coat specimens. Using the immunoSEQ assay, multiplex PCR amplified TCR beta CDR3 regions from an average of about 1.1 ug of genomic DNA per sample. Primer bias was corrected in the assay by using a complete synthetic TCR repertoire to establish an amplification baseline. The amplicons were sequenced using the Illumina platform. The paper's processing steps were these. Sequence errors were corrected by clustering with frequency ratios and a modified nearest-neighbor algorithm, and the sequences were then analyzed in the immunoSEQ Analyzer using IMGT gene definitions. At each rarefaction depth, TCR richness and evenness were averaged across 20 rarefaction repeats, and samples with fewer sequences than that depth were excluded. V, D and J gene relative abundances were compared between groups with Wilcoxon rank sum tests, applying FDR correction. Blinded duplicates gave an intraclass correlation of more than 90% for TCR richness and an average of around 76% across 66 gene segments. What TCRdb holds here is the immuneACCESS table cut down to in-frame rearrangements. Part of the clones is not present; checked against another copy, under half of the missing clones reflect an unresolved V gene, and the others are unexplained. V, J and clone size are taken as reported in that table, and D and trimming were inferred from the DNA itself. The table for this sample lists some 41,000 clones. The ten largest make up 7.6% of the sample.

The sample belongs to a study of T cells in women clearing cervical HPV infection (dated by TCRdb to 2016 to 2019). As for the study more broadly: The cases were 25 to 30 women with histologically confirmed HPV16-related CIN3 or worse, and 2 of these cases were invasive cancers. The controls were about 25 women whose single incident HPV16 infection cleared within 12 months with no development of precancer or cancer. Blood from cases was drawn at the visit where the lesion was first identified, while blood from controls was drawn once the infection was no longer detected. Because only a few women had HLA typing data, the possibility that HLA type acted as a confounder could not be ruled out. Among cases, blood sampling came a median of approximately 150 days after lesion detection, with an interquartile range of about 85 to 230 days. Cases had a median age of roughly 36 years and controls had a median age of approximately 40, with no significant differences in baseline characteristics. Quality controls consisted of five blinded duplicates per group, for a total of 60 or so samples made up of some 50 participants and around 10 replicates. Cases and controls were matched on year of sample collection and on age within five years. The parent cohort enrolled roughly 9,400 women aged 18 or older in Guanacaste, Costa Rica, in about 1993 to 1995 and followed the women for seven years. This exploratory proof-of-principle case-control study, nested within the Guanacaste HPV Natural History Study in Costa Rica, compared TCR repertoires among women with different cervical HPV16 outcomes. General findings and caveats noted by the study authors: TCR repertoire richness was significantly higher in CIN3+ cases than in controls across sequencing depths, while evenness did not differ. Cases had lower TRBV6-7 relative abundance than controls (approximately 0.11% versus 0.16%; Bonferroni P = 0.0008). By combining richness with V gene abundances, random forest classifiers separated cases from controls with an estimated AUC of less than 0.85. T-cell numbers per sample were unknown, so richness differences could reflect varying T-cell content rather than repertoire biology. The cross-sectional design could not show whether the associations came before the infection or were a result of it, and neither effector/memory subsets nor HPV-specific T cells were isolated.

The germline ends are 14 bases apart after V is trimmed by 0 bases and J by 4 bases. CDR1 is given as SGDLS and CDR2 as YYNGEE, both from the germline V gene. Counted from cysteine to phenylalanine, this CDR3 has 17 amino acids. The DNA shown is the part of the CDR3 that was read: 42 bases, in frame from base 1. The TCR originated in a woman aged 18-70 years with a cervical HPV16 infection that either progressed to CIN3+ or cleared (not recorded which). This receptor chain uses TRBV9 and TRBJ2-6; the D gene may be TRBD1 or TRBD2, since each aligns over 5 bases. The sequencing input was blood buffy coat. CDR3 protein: CASSVGEGPGGANVLTF. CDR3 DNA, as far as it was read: TGTGCCAGCAGCGTAGGAGAGGGGCCTGGGGGGGCCAACGTC. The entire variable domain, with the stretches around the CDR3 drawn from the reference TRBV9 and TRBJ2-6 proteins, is DSGVTQTPKHLITATGQRVTLRCSPRSGDLSVYWYQQSLDQGLQFLIQYYNGEERAKGNILERFSAQQFPDLHSELNLSSLELGDSALYFCASSVGEGPGGANVLTFGAGSRLTVL.